This TCR beta chain was identified during a study of technical replicates of blood from several donors. This CDR3 comprises 15 residues. Germline trimming cut 5 bases from V and 8 bases from J; bases unmatched to any gene: 13. The germline V gene has CDR1 SEHNR and CDR2 FQNEAQ (reference sequence). Profiled with immunoSEQ multiplex PCR; TCRdb holds only in-frame clones, not every one. The table includes tens of thousands of clones, around 88% detected once. The specimen was PBMCs. The rearrangement uses TRBV7-9 and TRBJ1-2; TRBD1 matches at 8 bases. The receptor was derived from a human donor in good health. Some clones in this sample may be carry-over from other donors' samples. The CDR3 loop reads CASSREDRALGGYTF. The CDR3 DNA reads TGTGCCAGCAGCCGGGAGGACAGGGCCCTTGGAGGCTACACCTTC.